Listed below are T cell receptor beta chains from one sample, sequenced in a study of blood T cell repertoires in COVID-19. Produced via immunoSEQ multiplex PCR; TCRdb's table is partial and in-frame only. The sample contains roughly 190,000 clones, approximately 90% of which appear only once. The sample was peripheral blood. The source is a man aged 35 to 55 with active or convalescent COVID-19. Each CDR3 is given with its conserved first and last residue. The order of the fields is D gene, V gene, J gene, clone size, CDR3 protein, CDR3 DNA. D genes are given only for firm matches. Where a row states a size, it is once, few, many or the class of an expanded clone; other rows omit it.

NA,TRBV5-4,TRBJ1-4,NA,CASSPDRRSEKLFF,TGTGCCAGCAGCCCTGACAGGAGAAGTGAAAAACTGTTTTTT
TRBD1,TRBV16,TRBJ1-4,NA,CASRGPGQGVEKLFF,TGTGCCAGCAGGGGCCCGGGACAGGGGGTTGAAAAACTGTTTTTT
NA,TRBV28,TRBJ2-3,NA,CASRRTGPSYTDTQYF,TGTGCCAGCAGACGGACTGGACCCTCTTACACAGATACGCAGTATTTT
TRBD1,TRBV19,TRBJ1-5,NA,CASSIDNRGSRVLSNQPQHF,TGTGCCAGTAGTATAGACAACAGGGGATCTAGGGTACTAAGCAATCAGCCCCAGCATTTT
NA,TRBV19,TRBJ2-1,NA,CASGGTVDSYNEQFF,TGTGCCAGTGGAGGTACGGTTGACTCCTACAATGAGCAGTTCTTC
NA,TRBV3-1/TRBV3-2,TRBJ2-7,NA,CASSPGYEQYF,TGTGCCAGCAGTCCGGGGTACGAGCAGTACTTC
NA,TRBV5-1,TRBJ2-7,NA,CASSLDRTAYEQYF,TGCGCCAGCAGCTTGGACAGGACGGCCTACGAGCAGTACTTC
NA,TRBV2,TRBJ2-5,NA,CASSVQGYQETQYF,TGTGCCAGCAGCGTTCAGGGATACCAAGAGACCCAGTACTTC
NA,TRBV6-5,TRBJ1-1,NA,CASRPNLNEAFF,TGTGCCAGCAGGCCAAATCTCAACGAGGCTTTCTTT
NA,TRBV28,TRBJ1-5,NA,CASSLRTPYQPQHF,TGTGCCAGCAGTTTACGGACTCCTTATCAGCCCCAGCATTTT
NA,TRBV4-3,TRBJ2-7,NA,CASWDKLYPNEQYF,TGCGCCAGCTGGGACAAGCTATATCCTAACGAGCAGTACTTC
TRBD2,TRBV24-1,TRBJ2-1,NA,CATSDPGTSANEQFF,TGTGCCACCAGTGATCCCGGGACTAGCGCGAATGAGCAGTTCTTC
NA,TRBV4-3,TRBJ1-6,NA,CASSLSIGQSNSPLHF,TGCGCCAGCAGCCTATCCATCGGACAATCGAATTCACCCCTCCACTTT
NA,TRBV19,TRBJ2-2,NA,CASTTNRVGSGELFF,TGTGCCAGTACCACCAACAGGGTCGGGTCCGGGGAGCTGTTTTTT
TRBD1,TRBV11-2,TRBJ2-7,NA,CASSLARSGGTEYYEQYF,TGTGCCAGCAGCTTGGCGCGGTCCGGTGGGACAGAATACTACGAGCAGTACTTC
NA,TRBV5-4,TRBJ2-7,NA,CASSLVASLHEQYF,TGTGCCAGCAGCTTGGTGGCTAGCCTACACGAGCAGTACTTC
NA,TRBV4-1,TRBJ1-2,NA,CASSQGQVPPHYGYTF,TGCGCCAGCAGCCAAGGACAGGTCCCACCCCACTATGGCTACACCTTC
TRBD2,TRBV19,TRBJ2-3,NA,CASSIVVSGLGEHRGGDTQYF,TGTGCCAGTAGTATAGTTGTGTCTGGACTAGGAGAACACCGGGGAGGAGATACGCAGTATTTT
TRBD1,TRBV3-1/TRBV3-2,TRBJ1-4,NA,CASSQWDRNEKLFF,TGTGCCAGCAGCCAATGGGACAGGAATGAAAAACTGTTTTTT
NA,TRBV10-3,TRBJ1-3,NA,CAISTDSGNTIYF,TGTGCCATCAGTACAGACTCTGGAAACACCATATATTTT
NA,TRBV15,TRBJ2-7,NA,CATSRDRTRYEQYF,TGTGCCACCAGCAGAGACCGAACCCGGTACGAGCAGTACTTC
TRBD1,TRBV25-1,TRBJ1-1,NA,CASSVTGAAEAFF,TGTGCCAGCAGTGTGACAGGGGCGGCTGAAGCTTTCTTT
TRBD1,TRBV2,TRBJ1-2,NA,CASSEGTGYGYTF,TGTGCCAGCAGTGAAGGGACAGGGTATGGCTACACCTTC
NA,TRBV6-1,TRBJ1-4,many,CASSEGYSPNEKLFF,TGTGCCAGCAGTGAAGGGTACAGCCCTAATGAAAAACTGTTTTTT
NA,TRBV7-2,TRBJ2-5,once,CASSLVGVGAQETQYF,TGTGCCAGCAGCTTAGTAGGCGTGGGGGCCCAAGAGACCCAGTACTTC
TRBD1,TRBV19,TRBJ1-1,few,CASSLRDRGLRDAEAFF,TGTGCCAGTAGTCTCCGGGACAGGGGGCTTAGAGACGCTGAAGCTTTCTTT
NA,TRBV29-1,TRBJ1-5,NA,CSVRDGGNQPQHF,TGCAGCGTTAGGGACGGGGGGAATCAGCCCCAGCATTTT
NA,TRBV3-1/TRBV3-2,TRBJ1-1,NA,CASSQKEGNAFF,TGTGCCAGCAGCCAAAAGGAGGGGAATGCTTTCTTT
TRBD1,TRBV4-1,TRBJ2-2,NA,CASSQRQGSGELFF,TGCGCCAGCAGCCAAAGACAGGGTTCGGGGGAGCTGTTTTTT
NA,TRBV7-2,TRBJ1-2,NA,CASSPEAGINYGYTF,TGTGCCAGCAGCCCTGAGGCAGGGATTAACTATGGCTACACCTTC
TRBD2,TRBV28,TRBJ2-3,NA,CASAPSAGGHTDTQYF,TGTGCCAGCGCACCTAGCGCGGGAGGTCACACAGATACGCAGTATTTT
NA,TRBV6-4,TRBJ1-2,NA,CASSEEGVGYGYTF,TGTGCCAGCAGTGAAGAGGGCGTCGGCTATGGCTACACCTTC
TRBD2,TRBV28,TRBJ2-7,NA,CASSLWPGLAGEGVSYEQYF,TGTGCCAGCAGTTTATGGCCGGGACTAGCGGGAGAGGGTGTGTCCTACGAGCAGTACTTC
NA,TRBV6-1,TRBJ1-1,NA,CASSELGRVNTEAFF,TGTGCCAGCAGTGAACTCGGCAGGGTAAACACTGAAGCTTTCTTT
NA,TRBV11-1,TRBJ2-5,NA,CASSFGSSSGQETQYF,TGTGCCAGCAGCTTCGGTTCCTCATCGGGGCAAGAGACCCAGTACTTC
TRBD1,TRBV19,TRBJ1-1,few,CASSSGGEDMNTEAFF,TGTGCCAGCAGTTCAGGGGGCGAGGACATGAACACTGAAGCTTTCTTT
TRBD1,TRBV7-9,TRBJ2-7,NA,CASSSRTGAYEQYF,TGTGCCAGCAGCTCCCGGACAGGGGCCTACGAGCAGTACTTC
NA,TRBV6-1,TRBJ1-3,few,CASSEGQMGNTIYF,TGTGCCAGCAGTGAAGGGCAGATGGGAAACACCATATATTTT
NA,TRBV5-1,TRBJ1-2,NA,CASSPGVTGGYTF,TGCGCCAGCAGCCCGGGGGTCACGGGTGGCTACACCTTC
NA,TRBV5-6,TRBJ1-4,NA,CASSLVTEHPTNEKLFF,TGTGCCAGCAGCTTGGTGACAGAGCATCCAACTAATGAAAAACTGTTTTTT
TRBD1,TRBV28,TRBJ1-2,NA,CASSDRGRGYGYTF,TGTGCCAGCAGTGACAGGGGGCGCGGCTATGGCTACACCTTC
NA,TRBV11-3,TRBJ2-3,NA,CASSFRADTQYF,TGTGCCAGCAGCTTCAGGGCAGATACGCAGTATTTT
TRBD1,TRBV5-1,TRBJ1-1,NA,CASSFHGQGETEAFF,TGCGCCAGCAGCTTCCACGGACAGGGAGAAACTGAAGCTTTCTTT
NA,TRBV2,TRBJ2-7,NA,CASSTSSSSYEQYF,TGTGCCAGCAGTACCAGTTCTAGCTCCTACGAGCAGTACTTC
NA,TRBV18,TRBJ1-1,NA,CASSLLRTEAFF,TGTGCCAGCTCACTGCTACGTACTGAAGCTTTCTTT
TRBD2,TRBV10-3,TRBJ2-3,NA,CAIRAGLAGGPDTQYF,TGTGCCATCAGGGCCGGACTAGCGGGGGGCCCCGATACGCAGTATTTT